This entry concerns a single TCR beta chain. The target antigen is unknown. These data originate in a study of early T cells in non-severe SARS-CoV-2 infection. Overall study: Sequencing of unsorted whole blood was done on bulk RNA, leaving chains unpaired.

Germline CDR1 and CDR2: ENHRY and SYGVKD. Losses at the gene ends were 8 bases for V and 3 bases for J; bases not matched to a gene: 5. CDR3 size: 14 residues. Researchers tagged individual cDNA molecules with unique molecular identifiers. TCRdb reprocessed the 5' RACE reads via MiXCR and lists one record per CDR3 protein. The sample contains approximately 50,000 distinct CDR3 sequences, about a tenth of which appear only once. Study observations and caveats: In VDJdb matching, anti-spike CD8 responses were favored while private and CD4 specificities went missing.

The clonotype was recovered from an adult who was a healthcare worker with PCR-confirmed SARS-CoV-2 infection or an uninfected control (not recorded which). The chain is built from TRBV10-3 and TRBJ2-3; the match to TRBD1 covers 10 bases. Sequencing used whole blood. The CDR3, as DNA: TGTGCCATCTCGCCGGACAGGGGGACAGATACGCAGTATTTT. Amino acid sequence: CAISPDRGTDTQYF.